This TCR beta chain was recovered during a study of shared clonotypes between healthy human individuals. Study information: Each donor's CD8 memory used one plate, CD8 naive two, each CD4 subset three.

TCRdb keeps only in-frame clones here, not all; method: immunoSEQ multiplex PCR. The sample lists roughly 1,100,000 clones, roughly 80% occurring once. The sample comprised memory CD4+ T cells sorted from blood. Described subset: CD45RA-negative fraction. The receptor was derived from a man younger than 35 in good health.

CDR3 bases: TGTGCCAGCAGCTTAAAGACAAACACCGGGGAGCTGTTTTTT. Translated, it gives CASSLKTNTGELFF. This chain connects TRBV7-3 to TRBJ2-2, with D unresolved. The germline V gene has CDR1 SGHTA and CDR2 FQGTGA. This CDR3 contains 14 residues. V was shortened by 1 base and J by 2 bases, with 5 bases between the two germline ends.